Listed below are T cell receptor beta chains from one sample, sequenced in a study of T cell repertoires in cytomegalovirus infection. TCRdb ran MiXCR on the reads and lists one entry per CDR3 protein. The sample yields 340,000 or so distinct CDR3 sequences, around 25% seen once. For these TCRs, the target antigens are not known. The specimen was cultured PBMCs, collected from culture after CMV antigen stimulation. Receptor source: a human donor in good health (CMV status not recorded). Some clones in this sample may be carry-over from other donors' samples. The CDR3 runs from the conserved cysteine through the conserved F or W.

V: TRBV19; J: TRBJ1-5; CDR3: CASSTPTGDVGQPQHF
V: TRBV28; J: TRBJ2-1; CDR3: CASSPPLLAGVNEQFF
V: TRBV12-3/TRBV12-4; J: TRBJ1-1; CDR3: CASSTQQNLNTEAFF
V: TRBV29-1; J: TRBJ2-1; CDR3: CSVDASGTYNEQFF
V: TRBV20-1; J: TRBJ1-2; CDR3: CSARERSEHGYTF
V: TRBV11-3; J: TRBJ2-5; CDR3: CASSPGTGRETQYF
V: TRBV27; J: TRBJ2-1; CDR3: CASSPGTSGQQFF
V: TRBV20-1; J: TRBJ2-5; CDR3: CSARDSRDRRETQYF
V: TRBV11-2; J: TRBJ2-5; CDR3: CASSTGTSGIIQETQYF
V: TRBV19; J: TRBJ2-7; CDR3: CASSLSGRGSYEQYF
V: TRBV7-2; J: TRBJ1-6; CDR3: CASSYRQGGNSPLHF
V: TRBV10-3; J: TRBJ2-1; CDR3: CAISEQQGLGANEQFF
V: TRBV7-2; J: TRBJ1-2; CDR3: CASSPRTGGRGYTF
V: TRBV28; J: TRBJ1-6; CDR3: CASSRRQVLEVYNSPLHF
V: TRBV6-1; J: TRBJ1-1; CDR3: CATNWGVTEAFF
V: TRBV19; J: TRBJ2-1; CDR3: CASALEARPIVGAEQFF
V: TRBV20-1; J: TRBJ2-5; CDR3: CSARLLAGFQETQYF
V: TRBV20-1; J: TRBJ2-1; CDR3: CSATLAGPYNEQFF
V: TRBV4-2; J: TRBJ2-2; CDR3: CASSPGHLNTGELFF
V: TRBV12-3/TRBV12-4; J: TRBJ1-6; CDR3: CASSLQPSNSPLHF